The rows below give T cell receptor beta chains drawn from one sample of a study of blood T cell repertoires in COVID-19. The repertoire was sequenced with immunoSEQ multiplex PCR; TCRdb's copy has only in-frame clones and lacks some. The sample consists of around 250,000 clones, just over 85% of them appearing once. Sequenced material: PBMCs or T cells enriched from blood (not recorded which). The receptors were gathered from a man aged 18-30 years who had recovered from COVID-19. The CDR3 runs from the conserved cysteine through the conserved F or W.

TRBV27,CASSPARGLWLNTEAFF
TRBV4-1,CASSQDWGRHQPQHF
TRBV5-6,CASVGDTGELFF
TRBV19,CASSSRGDEQYF
TRBV5-4,CASSLTGGGSNQPQHF
TRBV4-1,CASSRDGAYEQYF
TRBV24-1,CATSDGARDNYEQYF
TRBV2,CASAVFGDGETQYF
TRBV7-9,CASSLAGGYNYGYTF
TRBV5-1,CASSAEGQVLRGQYF
TRBV7-8,CATRSRMTDNEQFF
TRBV2,CARRWTDGNTIYF